Below are 4 T cell receptor beta chains sequenced from a single sample in a study of shared clonotypes between healthy human individuals. Libraries were prepared by immunoSEQ multiplex PCR; TCRdb keeps only in-frame clonotypes and omits some of them. The table lists over a million clones, approximately 72% of them singletons. The source material was memory CD4+ T cells sorted from blood. The subset denotes: CD45RA-negative fraction. Receptors originate from a man aged 18 to 30 in good health.

The gene calls are TRBV4-1 and TRBJ1-2; possibly TRBD1 for D (5 bases). With 0 bases removed from V and 8 bases from J, the gap between germline ends came to 16 bases. CDR3 length equals 15 residues. Germline V gene lookup returns CDR1 MGHRA and CDR2 YSYEKL. Here the CDR3 reads CASSQDRVRVGGYTF. CDR3 DNA sequence: TGCGCCAGCAGCCAAGATAGGGTCAGGGTAGGGGGCTACACCTTC.

The V and J genes are TRBV19 and TRBJ1-6; 7 nucleotides agree with TRBD1. The germline V gene has CDR1 LNHDA and CDR2 SQIVND (reference sequence). This CDR3 region has 15 residues. The J segment lost 7 bases and the V segment lost 8 bases, leaving 11 bases of the junction unmatched. Here the CDR3 reads CASLMVAGGNSPLHF. The CDR3 coding sequence is TGTGCCAGTCTGATGGTGGCAGGGGGGAATTCACCCCTCCACTTT.

This chain joins TRBV19 and TRBJ1-4, with 11 bases that match TRBD1. Germline assignment: CDR1 LNHDA and CDR2 SQIVND (reference sequence). With V trimmed by 2 bases and J by 5 bases, 4 bases remained unmatched. CDR3 length equals 16 residues. The CDR3 region has the DNA TGTGCCAGTAGTATAAAAGGGGACAGGGGGAATGAAAAACTGTTTTTT. This codes for CASSIKGDRGNEKLFF.

This clone was observed a few times. The rearrangement uses TRBV7-9 and TRBJ1-4; D might be TRBD1 (5 bases). Deletions cut 0 bases from V and 8 bases from J, with 13 bases between. The CDR3 is 15 residues long. Germline CDR1 is SEHNR and CDR2 is FQNEAQ (reference sequence). CDR3: CASSLAGGNGEKLFF. For the CDR3, the DNA is TGTGCCAGCAGCTTAGCTGGGGGGAATGGCGAAAAACTGTTTTTT. The variable domain in full, with the rest retrieved from reference TRBV7-9 and TRBJ1-4, is DTGVSQNPRHKITKRGQNVTFRCDPISEHNRLYWYRQTLGQGPEFLTYFQNEAQLEKSRLLSDRFSAERPKGSFSTLEIQRTEQGDSAMYLCASSLAGGNGEKLFFGSGTQLSVL.